The rows below give T cell receptor beta chains drawn from one sample of a study of blood T cell repertoires in COVID-19. Clones were read by immunoSEQ multiplex PCR, and TCRdb kept only the in-frame ones, dropping some. This table has 400,000 or so clones, around 86% appearing once. Sequences were obtained from peripheral blood. The receptors here all came from a human donor in a cohort sampled during active COVID-19. Each CDR3 is given with its conserved first and last residue. A D gene is named only where the DNA matches it firmly. Part of the rows lack a size; the others show once, few, many or a class for expanded clones.

TRBV28	15	TRBJ1-4	NA	TRBD1	TGTGCCAGCAGCGGACAGGGGGCTATAGGAGAAAAACTGTTTTTT	CASSGQGAIGEKLFF
TRBV30	13	TRBJ2-1	NA	NA	TGTGCCTGGAGTTTAAATGAGGGCAATGAGCAGTTCTTC	CAWSLNEGNEQFF
TRBV9	16	TRBJ1-1	NA	NA	TGTGCCAGCAGCGTAGCCCGCCCGGGGGTGAACACTGAAGCTTTCTTT	CASSVARPGVNTEAFF
TRBV6-5	15	TRBJ2-7	NA	TRBD2	TGTGCCAGCCTCCTCGGACTAGCGGGAACCTACGAGCAGTACTTC	CASLLGLAGTYEQYF
TRBV9	15	TRBJ2-5	NA	NA	TGTGCCAGCAGCGCAACGCGGGGGCTGGGGGAGACCCAGTACTTC	CASSATRGLGETQYF
TRBV27	13	TRBJ2-1	NA	TRBD2	TGTGCCAGCAGATGGGGACTAGCGTCTGAGCAGTTCTTC	CASRWGLASEQFF
TRBV6-5	13	TRBJ1-6	once	NA	TGTGCCAGCAATCAAAACAGGGCGTCACCCCTCCACTTT	CASNQNRASPLHF
TRBV30	15	TRBJ2-3	NA	TRBD2	TGTGCCTGGAGTGGTCCGCGGGGGGTGGTCGATACGCAGTATTTT	CAWSGPRGVVDTQYF
TRBV5-1	13	TRBJ2-1	once	NA	TGCGCCAGCAGTGGGAGCTCCTACAATGAGCAGTTCTTC	CASSGSSYNEQFF
TRBV30	15	TRBJ1-4	NA	TRBD1	TGTGCCTGGAGCGACCAGACAGGGAGGCATGAAAAACTGTTTTTT	CAWSDQTGRHEKLFF
TRBV7-2	14	TRBJ1-5	NA	NA	TGTGCCAGCAGCTTTGGTCAGTTGGTTCAGCCCCAGCATTTT	CASSFGQLVQPQHF
TRBV28	13	TRBJ2-7	NA	TRBD2	TGTGCCAGCACCGTGGGGGGGACCGGCGAGCAGTACTTC	CASTVGGTGEQYF
TRBV5-6	17	TRBJ2-1	NA	TRBD2	TGTGCCAGCAGCTTATTTGTAGCGGGGATCTCGTACAATGAGCAGTTCTTC	CASSLFVAGISYNEQFF
TRBV19	18	TRBJ1-5	NA	NA	TGTGCCAGTATTCCAATCATGGTCCTCGCCCAGGGCAATCAGCCCCAGCATTTT	CASIPIMVLAQGNQPQHF
TRBV2	14	TRBJ2-6	NA	TRBD1	TGTGCCAGTACAGGGGACTCTGGGGCCAACGTCCTGACTTTC	CASTGDSGANVLTF
TRBV7-9	13	TRBJ2-7	NA	NA	TGTGCCAGCAGCTTAGGGGACTTTTCCGAGCAGTACTTC	CASSLGDFSEQYF
TRBV25-1	15	TRBJ2-5	NA	NA	TGTGCCAGCAGTGAGGTGCTAGCCAGGGGCGAGACCCAGTACTTC	CASSEVLARGETQYF
TRBV2	15	TRBJ2-7	NA	TRBD2	TGTGCCAGCAGTGAAGGGACTAGCGTATCCTACGAGCAGTACTTC	CASSEGTSVSYEQYF
TRBV5-5	15	TRBJ1-2	NA	TRBD1	TGTGCCAGCAGGTACAATCCGGGACAGGCTTATGGCTACACCTTC	CASRYNPGQAYGYTF
TRBV28	14	TRBJ2-7	NA	NA	TGTGCCAGCAGTCCCCCAGGGGGGTGGGGCGAGCAGTACTTC	CASSPPGGWGEQYF
TRBV9	16	TRBJ2-1	NA	NA	TGTGCCAGCAGCGTAGAGCTAGCCGTACGGTACAATGAGCAGTTCTTC	CASSVELAVRYNEQFF
TRBV7-8	17	TRBJ2-1	once	TRBD2	TGTGCCAGCAGTCCCAGGCGCCCGGGAGGGACTCACAATGAGCAGTTCTTC	CASSPRRPGGTHNEQFF
TRBV14	16	TRBJ2-5	NA	TRBD1	TGTGCCAGCAGCCAAGGCAGTCGCACAGGGGCAGAGACCCAGTACTTC	CASSQGSRTGAETQYF
TRBV6-1	14	TRBJ1-1	few	NA	TGTGCCAGCAGTGAAGCGCCGGGGGGAAGTAGAGCTTTCTTT	CASSEAPGGSRAFF
TRBV10-1	10	TRBJ1-6	NA	NA	TGCGCGGAGGTCGATTCACCCCTCCACTTT	CAEVDSPLHF
TRBV5-4	15	TRBJ1-1	once	TRBD1	TGTGCCAGCAGTTATACGGACAGGTTGAACACTGAAGCTTTCTTT	CASSYTDRLNTEAFF
TRBV19	15	TRBJ2-1	NA	TRBD2	TGTGCCAGTAGTTTACTAGCGGGAAAATACAATGAGCAGTTCTTC	CASSLLAGKYNEQFF
TRBV2	14	TRBJ2-3	NA	TRBD2	TGTGCCAGCACCGAGGGGAGGGCCACAGATACGCAGTATTTT	CASTEGRATDTQYF
TRBV5-3	17	TRBJ2-7	NA	TRBD2	TGTGCCAGAAGCCCAATCAGCCTAGCGGGAGGTCGTTACGAGCAGTACTTC	CARSPISLAGGRYEQYF
TRBV6-1	18	TRBJ1-1	once	NA	TGTGCCAGCAGTGAATGGGTCCGGGGGGCGGATTTGAACACTGAAGCTTTCTTT	CASSEWVRGADLNTEAFF
TRBV27	20	TRBJ2-1	NA	TRBD2	TGTGCCAGCAGTCCCCAGACAGGGGTAAGACTAGCGGGGCCCTACAATGAGCAGTTCTTC	CASSPQTGVRLAGPYNEQFF
TRBV5-1	14	TRBJ1-1	NA	NA	TGCGCCAGCAGTGTTTCAGGGTTCGGCACTGAAGCTTTCTTT	CASSVSGFGTEAFF
TRBV24-1	15	TRBJ2-2	NA	NA	TGTGCCACCAGTGATTCTAGGAAGAACACCGGGGAGCTGTTTTTT	CATSDSRKNTGELFF
TRBV21-1	13	TRBJ2-5	NA	NA	TGTGCCAGCAGCACCCCCACAAAAGAGACCCAGTACTTC	CASSTPTKETQYF
TRBV5-4	13	TRBJ2-7	NA	NA	TGTGCCAGCAGCTTTAGGGGGGGGTACGAGCAGTACTTC	CASSFRGGYEQYF
TRBV7-2	16	TRBJ1-1	NA	TRBD1	TGTGCCAGCAGCTTAGTTCGGGCAGGGGGCTCTACTGAAGCTTTCTTT	CASSLVRAGGSTEAFF
TRBV20-1	15	TRBJ2-5	NA	NA	TGCAGTGCTAGTACCGGACAGCCTAACCAAGAGACCCAGTACTTC	CSASTGQPNQETQYF
TRBV20-1	13	TRBJ2-7	NA	NA	TGCAGTGCTAGTTGGCGGGAAGGCTGGGAGCAGTACTTC	CSASWREGWEQYF
TRBV7-9	14	TRBJ2-7	NA	NA	TGTGCCAGCTCCAGGGGGGGTGTCTCCTACGAGCAGTACTTC	CASSRGGVSYEQYF
TRBV20-1	15	TRBJ2-3	NA	TRBD2	TGCAGTGCTAGTTTTCTAGCGGGAGACGCAGATACGCAGTATTTT	CSASFLAGDADTQYF
TRBV10-3	16	TRBJ2-3	NA	TRBD2	TGTGCCATCAGTGAGGCACTTCTAGCGGGAGCAGATACGCAGTATTTT	CAISEALLAGADTQYF
TRBV28	15	TRBJ2-5	NA	TRBD2	TGTGCCAGCAGTCGTCCGGGACTAGCCCAAGAGACCCAGTACTTC	CASSRPGLAQETQYF
TRBV12-3/TRBV12-4	13	TRBJ1-2	NA	NA	TGTGCCAGCAGTTTAGGGGGGGGCTATGGCTACACCTTC	CASSLGGGYGYTF
TRBV14	13	TRBJ2-7	NA	TRBD2	TGTGCCAGCAGCAGACTAGCGGGTGGCGAGCAGTACTTC	CASSRLAGGEQYF
TRBV3-1/TRBV3-2	15	TRBJ2-5	NA	NA	TGTGCCAGCAGCCAAGACCCTCCAGGAGGGCAGACCCAGTACTTC	CASSQDPPGGQTQYF
TRBV15	15	TRBJ1-5	few	NA	TGTGCCACCAGCAGAGATCAGGGCCACAATCAGCCCCAGCATTTT	CATSRDQGHNQPQHF
TRBV2	14	TRBJ2-7	NA	NA	TGTGCCAGCATCCTAGGGAGGCACTCCTACGAGCAGTACTTC	CASILGRHSYEQYF
TRBV30	12	TRBJ2-5	NA	TRBD2	TGTGCCTGGGCGGGAGCCCAAGAGACCCAGTACTTC	CAWAGAQETQYF
TRBV27	16	TRBJ2-7	NA	NA	TGTGCCAGCAGTTTAGGGCCGGGACTCCTGGGGGACGAGCAGTACTTC	CASSLGPGLLGDEQYF
TRBV11-3	13	TRBJ2-3	NA	NA	TGTGCCAGCAGCCAAATGCGTACAGATACGCAGTATTTT	CASSQMRTDTQYF
TRBV4-1	17	TRBJ1-2	few	TRBD1	TGCGCCGCTTCGACAGGGGGCGTTCCCACGCCTAACTATGGCTACACCTTC	CAASTGGVPTPNYGYTF
TRBV19	16	TRBJ2-1	NA	NA	TGTGCCAGTAGTATCCTCGATACTATAGCCTACAATGAGCAGTTCTTC	CASSILDTIAYNEQFF
TRBV2	13	TRBJ2-7	NA	TRBD1	TGTGCCAGCCGCCGGGACAGGGCAGTTAGGCAGTACTTC	CASRRDRAVRQYF
TRBV5-1	14	TRBJ2-3	NA	NA	TGCGCCAGCAGCCCCAGGACTATGCCAGATACGCAGTATTTT	CASSPRTMPDTQYF